The clone carrying this TCR beta chain has just a few counts. As yet, its antigen is unknown. The data derive from a study of naive and memory T cell subsets. Study observations and caveats: Findings for naive and memory subsets could not be checked against ground truth. A few larger clonotypes appeared in naive repertoires, especially CD8, possibly memory cells re-expressing CD45RA.

V was shortened by 7 bases and J by 2 bases, with 10 bases between the two germline ends. Looked up from germline, CDR1 is KGHDR and CDR2 is SFDVKD. CDR3 length: 13 amino acids. Both TRBC1 and TRBC2 were covered by a beta constant-region primer of two equimolar oligonucleotides. Ligated cDNA was amplified by four rounds of PCR with nested alpha and beta constant-region primers and SP2. An oligonucleotide with the SP2 primer and a 12-nucleotide UMI was ligated to the cDNA 3' end. A single record per CDR3 protein comes from TCRdb applying MiXCR to the UMI-ligation and nested PCR reads. The sample holds about 150,000 distinct CDR3 sequences, approximately 24% seen once.

Sequenced sample: naive CD4+ T cells from blood. The sequence was obtained from a human donor in good health. This chain connects TRBV24-1 to TRBJ1-1; D call uncertain. The CDR3 loop is CATSGRSNTEAFF. The CDR3 nucleotides read TGTGCCACCAGCGGCAGGTCAAACACTGAAGCTTTCTTT.